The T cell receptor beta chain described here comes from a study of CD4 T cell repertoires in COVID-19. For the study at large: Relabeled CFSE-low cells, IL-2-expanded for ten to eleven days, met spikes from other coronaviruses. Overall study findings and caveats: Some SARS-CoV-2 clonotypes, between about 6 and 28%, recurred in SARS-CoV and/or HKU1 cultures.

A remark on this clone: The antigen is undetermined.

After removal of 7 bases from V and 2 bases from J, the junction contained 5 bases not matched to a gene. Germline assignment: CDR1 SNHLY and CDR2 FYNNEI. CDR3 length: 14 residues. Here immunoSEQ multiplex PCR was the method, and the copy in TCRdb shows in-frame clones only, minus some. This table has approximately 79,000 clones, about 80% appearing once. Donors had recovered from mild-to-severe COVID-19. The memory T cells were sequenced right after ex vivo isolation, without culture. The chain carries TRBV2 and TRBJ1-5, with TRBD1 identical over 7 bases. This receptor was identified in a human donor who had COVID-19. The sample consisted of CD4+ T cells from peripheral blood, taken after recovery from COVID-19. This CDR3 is CASTRGHGNQPQHF. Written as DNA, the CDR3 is TGTGCCAGCACGAGGGGGCATGGCAATCAGCCCCAGCATTTT. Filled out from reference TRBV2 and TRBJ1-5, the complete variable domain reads EPEVTQTPSHQVTQMGQEVILRCVPISNHLYFYWYRQILGQKVEFLVSFYNNEISEKSEIFDDQFSVERPDGSNFTLKIRSTKLEDSAMYFCASTRGHGNQPQHFGDGTRLSIL.